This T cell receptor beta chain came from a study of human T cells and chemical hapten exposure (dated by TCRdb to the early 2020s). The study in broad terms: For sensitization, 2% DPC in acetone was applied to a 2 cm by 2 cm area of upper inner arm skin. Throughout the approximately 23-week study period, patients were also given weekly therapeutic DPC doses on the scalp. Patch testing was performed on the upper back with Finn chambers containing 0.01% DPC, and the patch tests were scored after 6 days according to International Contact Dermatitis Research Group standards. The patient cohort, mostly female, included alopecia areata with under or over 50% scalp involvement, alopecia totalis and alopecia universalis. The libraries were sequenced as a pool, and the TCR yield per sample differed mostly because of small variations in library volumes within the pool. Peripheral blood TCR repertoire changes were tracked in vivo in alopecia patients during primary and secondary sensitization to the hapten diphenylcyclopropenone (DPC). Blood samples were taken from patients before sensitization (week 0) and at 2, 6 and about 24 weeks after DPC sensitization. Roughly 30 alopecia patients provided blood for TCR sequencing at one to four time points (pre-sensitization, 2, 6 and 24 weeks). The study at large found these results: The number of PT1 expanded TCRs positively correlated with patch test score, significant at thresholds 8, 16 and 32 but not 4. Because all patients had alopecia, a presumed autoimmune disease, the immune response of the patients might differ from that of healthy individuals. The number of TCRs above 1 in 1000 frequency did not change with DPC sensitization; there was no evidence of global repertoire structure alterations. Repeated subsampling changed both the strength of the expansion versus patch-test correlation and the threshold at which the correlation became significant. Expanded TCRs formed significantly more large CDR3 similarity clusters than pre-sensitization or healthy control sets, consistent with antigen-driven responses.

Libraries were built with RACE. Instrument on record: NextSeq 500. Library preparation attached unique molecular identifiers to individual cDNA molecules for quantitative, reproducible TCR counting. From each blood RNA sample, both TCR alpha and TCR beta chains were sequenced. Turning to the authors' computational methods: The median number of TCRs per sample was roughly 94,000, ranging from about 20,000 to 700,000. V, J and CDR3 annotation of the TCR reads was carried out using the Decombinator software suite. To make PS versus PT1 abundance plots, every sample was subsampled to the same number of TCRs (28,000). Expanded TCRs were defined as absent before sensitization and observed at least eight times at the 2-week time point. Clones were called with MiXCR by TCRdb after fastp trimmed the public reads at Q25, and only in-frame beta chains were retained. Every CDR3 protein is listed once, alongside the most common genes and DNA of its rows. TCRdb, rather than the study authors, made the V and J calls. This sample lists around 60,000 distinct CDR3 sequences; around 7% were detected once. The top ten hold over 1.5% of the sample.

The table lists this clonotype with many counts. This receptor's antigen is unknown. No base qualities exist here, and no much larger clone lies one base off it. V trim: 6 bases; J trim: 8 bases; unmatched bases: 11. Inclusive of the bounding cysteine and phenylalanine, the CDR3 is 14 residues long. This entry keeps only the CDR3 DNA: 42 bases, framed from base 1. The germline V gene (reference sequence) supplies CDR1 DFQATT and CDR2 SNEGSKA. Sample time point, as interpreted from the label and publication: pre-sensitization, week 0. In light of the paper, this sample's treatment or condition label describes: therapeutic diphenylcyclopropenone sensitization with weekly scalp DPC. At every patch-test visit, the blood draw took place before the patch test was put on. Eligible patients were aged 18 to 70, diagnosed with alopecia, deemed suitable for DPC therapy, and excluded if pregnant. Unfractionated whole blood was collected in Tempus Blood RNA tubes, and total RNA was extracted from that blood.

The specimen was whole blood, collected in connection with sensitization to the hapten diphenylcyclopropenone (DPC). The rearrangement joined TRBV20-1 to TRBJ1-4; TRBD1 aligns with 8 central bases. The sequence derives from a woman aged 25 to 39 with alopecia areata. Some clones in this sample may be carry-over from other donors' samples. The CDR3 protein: CSAPLAGGNEKLFF. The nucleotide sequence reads TGCAGTGCCCCCCTGGCAGGGGGCAACGAAAAACTGTTTTTT.